The 28 T cell receptor beta chains in this list originate from one sample, sequenced in a study of blood T cells in healthy people across ages. Alongside a J-beta primer mix, a sample-barcoded 5' primer served in a second PCR lasting about 7 to 11 cycles. MiXCR, run by TCRdb on the 5' RACE reads, gives a single entry per CDR3 protein. This sample has hundreds of thousands of distinct CDR3 sequences, with about half found just once. Sequencing was carried out using blood. Source of these receptors: a man aged 80 or over in good health.

This clonotype has just one count. The chain recombines TRBV7-2 with TRBJ2-6; maybe TRBD1 (6 bases). V was pared by 4 bases and J by 0 bases, with 13 bases between. The CDR3 has 17 residues. Germline loops: CDR1 SGHTA, CDR2 FQGNSA. The DNA for the CDR3 is TGTGCCAGCAGCTCCCGGACAGTTAACTCTGGGGCCAACGTCCTGACTTTC. Amino acid sequence: CASSSRTVNSGANVLTF.

This clonotype was recorded a few times. The chain has TRBV11-2 and TRBJ2-7, with D possibly matching TRBD2 (7 bases). This CDR3 has 16 residues. Per germline, CDR1 SGHAT and CDR2 FQNNGV. V lost 4 bases and J lost 1, with 17 bases in between. CDR3 sequence: CASSSRSGTPSYEQYF. Written as DNA, the CDR3 is TGTGCCAGCAGCTCCCGCAGCGGGACACCATCCTACGAGCAGTACTTC.

CDR3 DNA sequence: TGTGCCAGCAGCTCTGCACAGGGCCAAGAGACCCAGTACTTC. Its protein product is CASSSAQGQETQYF. The V call is TRBV7-2, the J call TRBJ2-5; D may be TRBD1 (6 bases). Germline values: CDR1 SGHTA, CDR2 FQGNSA. Trimming cost V 4 bases and J 1 base, with 10 bases left between them. This CDR3 comprises 14 residues.

This clonotype was seen a handful of times. DNA of the CDR3: TGTGCCAGCAGCTTGGACGGATTGAATGAGCAGTACTTC. Amino acids: CASSLDGLNEQYF. The chain links TRBV7-9 to TRBJ2-5; no firm D call. CDR3 size: 13 residues. V was pared by 3 bases and J by 11 bases, with 16 bases between. Germline CDR1 is SEHNR and CDR2 is FQNEAQ (reference sequence).

This rearrangement joins TRBV5-1 to TRBJ1-6, with TRBD1 matching over 9 bases. CDR3 length: 15 residues. Germline CDR1 and CDR2: SGHRS and YFSETQ. V was clipped by 4 bases and J by 5 bases; unmatched bases: 4. CDR3 bases: TGCGCCAGCAGCACTGGGACAGGGAATAATTCACCCCTCCACTTT. Protein: CASSTGTGNNSPLHF.

The chain uses TRBV7-2 and TRBJ2-1; 10 bases map to TRBD1. The V gene end was trimmed by 5 bases and the J gene end by 2 bases; junction bases not matched to a gene: 6. The germline V gene encodes CDR1 SGHTA and CDR2 FQGNSA. CDR3 length: 16 amino acids. This chain's CDR3 is CASSPTGTGAYNEQFF. The CDR3 region has the DNA TGTGCCAGCAGCCCCACCGGGACAGGGGCCTACAATGAGCAGTTCTTC.

J is TRBJ1-2 and V is TRBV20-1; TRBD1 aligns across 10 bases. J gave up 5 bases and V 6 bases, and 12 bases lay outside the gene matches. Germline V gives CDR1 DFQATT, CDR2 SNEGSKA (reference sequence). The CDR3 sequence is 15 residues long. Here the CDR3 reads CSAVYVGTGAYGYTF. The CDR3 bases are TGCAGTGCAGTGTACGTAGGGACAGGGGCTTATGGCTACACCTTC.

For this clonotype: This may come from a read error, since a much larger clone is one base off. This sequence joins TRBV28 and TRBJ2-5; tentatively, D is TRBD2 (6 bases). Germline lookup yields CDR1 MDHEN and CDR2 SYDVKM. V lost 1 base and J 11 bases, leaving 26 bases between the germline ends. The CDR3 spans 17 residues. This CDR3 reads CASSLSYGSRVTYKQYF. CDR3 nucleotide sequence: TGTGCCAGCAGTTTATCATACGGGAGCCGCGTTACCTACAAGCAGTACTTC.

This rearrangement joins TRBV5-1 to TRBJ2-7, with D possibly being TRBD2 (6 bases). Per the germline V gene, CDR1 is SGHRS and CDR2 is YFSETQ. Trimming left V 0 bases short and J 2 bases short, with 12 bases between. The CDR3 has 15 amino acids. The CDR3 sequence: CASSLVTSPTYEQYF. The CDR3 DNA follows: TGCGCCAGCAGCTTGGTAACTAGCCCTACCTACGAGCAGTACTTC.

This chain uses TRBV27 with TRBJ2-7; unclear D gene. Germline V CDR1 and CDR2: MNHEY, SMNVEV (reference sequence). The CDR3 sequence is 14 residues long. V lost 3 bases and J lost 3, with 12 bases in between. The CDR3 DNA is TGTGCCAGCAGTTTGGGAACGACCCTCTACGAGCAGTACTTC. Its protein product is CASSLGTTLYEQYF.

The V and J genes are TRBV6-2 or TRBV6-3 and TRBJ2-1; D may be TRBD1 or TRBD2 (5 bases each). Per germline, CDR1 MNHEY and CDR2 SVGEGT. The CDR3 consists of 16 residues. The V and J ends lost 0 bases and 6 bases respectively, with 15 bases between them. The CDR3 here is CASSYSWDQPRNEQFF. The CDR3 DNA reads as TGTGCCAGCAGTTACTCATGGGACCAGCCCCGCAATGAGCAGTTCTTC.

The J gene is TRBJ2-7, the V gene TRBV29-1, with D perhaps TRBD1 (6 bases). This CDR3 is built from 13 residues. The germline V and J ends were trimmed by 7 bases and 6 bases, with 19 bases remaining between them. Germline V gene sequence: CDR1 SQVTM, CDR2 ANQGSEA. The CDR3 region has the DNA TGCAGCGCCGCGGACAGAGCCCCTCGCGAGCAGTACTTC. The encoded protein is CSAADRAPREQYF.

The V gene is TRBV28, the J gene TRBJ2-5, with 11 bases that match TRBD1. J was trimmed by 2 bases and V by 5 bases; bases with no gene match: 4. The CDR3 consists of 15 residues. Germline-derived CDR1 and CDR2 are MDHEN and SYDVKM. The CDR3 region is CASSIRDRGQETQYF. The CDR3 bases are TGTGCCAGCAGTATCCGGGACAGGGGGCAAGAGACCCAGTACTTC.

A few counts support this clonotype. The chain combines TRBV28 with TRBJ2-3; D is ambiguous. The CDR3 spans 12 residues. The ends were cut back, 4 bases at V and 6 bases at J, with 8 bases in the middle. CDR1 and CDR2 from the germline V gene are MDHEN and SYDVKM. The CDR3 spells CASSSLPDTQYF. DNA of the CDR3: TGTGCCAGCAGTTCCCTACCTGATACGCAGTATTTT.

V is TRBV7-2 and J is TRBJ2-7; 8 nucleotides agree with TRBD2. Looked up from germline, CDR1 is SGHTA and CDR2 is FQGNSA. The V gene end was trimmed by 2 bases and the J gene end by 0 bases; junction bases not matched to a gene: 9. The CDR3 is 17 amino acids. CDR3 in amino acids: CASSLRVSGISSYEQYF. The CDR3 DNA follows: TGTGCCAGCAGCTTAAGAGTTAGCGGGATAAGCTCCTACGAGCAGTACTTC.

A single count supports this clonotype. A much larger clone sits a single nucleotide away, making a read error possible. The V and J genes are TRBV10-3 and TRBJ2-5; D not certain. Germline assignment: CDR1 ENHRY and CDR2 SYGVKD. This CDR3 has 13 residues. The V and J ends lost 6 bases and 12 bases respectively, with 20 bases between them. The CDR3 protein is CAIRAARLGGEYF. Here the CDR3 DNA reads TGTGCCATCAGAGCAGCCAGACTGGGTGGCGAGTACTTC.

In the case of this clonotype: This may be a read error, as it is one base from a much larger clone. The V gene is TRBV6-2 or TRBV6-3, the J gene TRBJ2-4; no clear D. The DNA end is more similar to TRBJ2-7, so the J call may be wrong. From germline, CDR1 is MNHEY and CDR2 SVGEGT. The CDR3 has 11 residues. For the CDR3, the DNA is TGTGCCAGCAGTTACAGGGACGAGCAGTACTTC. This codes for CASSYRDEQYF.

This clonotype occurred a few times. This chain uses TRBV10-3 with TRBJ2-1, with D maybe TRBD2 (6 bases). The J call may be faulty, since TRBJ2-7 better matches the DNA end. Germline V gene lookup returns CDR1 ENHRY and CDR2 SYGVKD. The CDR3 spans 21 residues. CDR3 loop: CAISPTPGTPVGRETLREQYF. DNA for the CDR3: TGTGCCATCAGCCCTACCCCCGGGACCCCTGTGGGGCGGGAAACCTTACGGGAGCAGTACTTC.

The chain links TRBV5-1 to TRBJ2-1; 10 nucleotides line up with TRBD1. Germline V CDR1 and CDR2: SGHRS, YFSETQ. The CDR3 has 14 amino acids. Trimming cost V 7 bases and J 8 bases; bases outside gene matches: 9. This chain's CDR3 is CASHPGQGYDEQFF. The CDR3, as DNA: TGCGCCAGCCACCCGGGACAGGGGTATGATGAGCAGTTCTTC.

There are a few counts of this clonotype. The V call is TRBV7-2, the J call TRBJ2-5; TRBD2 agrees at 8 bases. The CDR3 contains 15 residues. CDR1 and CDR2 from the germline V gene are SGHTA and FQGNSA. V was clipped by 5 bases and J by 5 bases; unmatched bases: 10. CDR3 loop: CASSPGPGLGETQYF. As DNA, the CDR3 is TGTGCCAGCAGCCCAGGACCGGGACTAGGGGAGACCCAGTACTTC.

The J gene is TRBJ2-5, the V gene TRBV5-1, with a possible D match to TRBD2 (5 bases). The J call may not be correct, given that the DNA end is closer to TRBJ2-7. The CDR3 length is 14 residues. Germline CDR1 SGHRS, CDR2 YFSETQ. CDR3: CASSLGNRGYEQYF. DNA of the CDR3: TGCGCCAGCAGCTTAGGCAATCGGGGCTACGAGCAGTACTTC.

This clonotype was seen more than once but under ten times. V gene TRBV5-1 combines with J gene TRBJ2-7, with 8 bases fitting TRBD2. This CDR3 region has 16 residues. The ends lost 0 bases at V and 5 bases at J; junction bases unmatched: 10. Germline V gives CDR1 SGHRS, CDR2 YFSETQ. The CDR3: CASSLGLAGRPHEQYF. CDR3 sequence (DNA): TGCGCCAGCAGCTTGGGGTTAGCGGGGAGGCCCCACGAGCAGTACTTC.

The sample holds many counts of this clonotype. The rearrangement joins TRBV7-2 to TRBJ2-3; D is possibly TRBD2 (5 bases). Looked up from germline, CDR1 is SGHTA and CDR2 is FQGNSA. This CDR3 comprises 16 residues. The germline V and J ends were trimmed by 2 bases and 2 bases, with 14 bases remaining between them. DNA for the CDR3: TGTGCCAGCAGCTTAAACGAGGGAGTCCCCACAGATACGCAGTATTTT. This encodes CASSLNEGVPTDTQYF. Variable domain in full (rest from reference TRBV7-2 and TRBJ2-3): GAGVSQSPSNKVTEKGKDVELRCDPISGHTALYWYRQSLGQGLEFLIYFQGNSAPDKSGLPSDRFSAERTGGSVSTLTIQRTQQEDSAVYLCASSLNEGVPTDTQYFGPGTRLTVL.

This clonotype showed up just a few times. The chain recombines TRBV4-2 with TRBJ2-7; TRBD2 might be the D (6 bases). Germline V gene lookup returns CDR1 LGHNA and CDR2 YNFKEQ. Trimming left V 6 bases short and J 2 bases short, with 20 bases between. CDR3 length: 16 residues. CDR3 DNA: TGTGCCAGCAGTCGTACTAGCTTATCGCCCACCTACGAGCAGTACTTC. Residues: CASSRTSLSPTYEQYF.

This clonotype has more than one count but fewer than ten. V is TRBV5-1 and J is TRBJ2-5, with 7 bases fitting TRBD1. The V segment lost 1 base and the J segment 3 bases; nucleotides outside the gene matches: 3. Germline V gene lookup returns CDR1 SGHRS and CDR2 YFSETQ. The CDR3 loop spans 14 amino acids. CDR3 amino acids: CASSLYGTEETQYF. The DNA for the CDR3 is TGCGCCAGCAGCTTGTACGGGACAGAAGAGACCCAGTACTTC.

The CDR3 DNA follows: TGTGCCAGCAGCTTATTTTCAGGGGCAAGCTCCTACAATGAGCAGTTCTTC. It translates to CASSLFSGASSYNEQFF. The chain has TRBV7-2 and TRBJ2-1, with a weak D call TRBD1 (6 bases). Germline CDR1 and CDR2: SGHTA and FQGNSA. Trimming took 2 bases from V and 0 from J, leaving 14 bases between them. The CDR3 runs 17 residues.

This clonotype was seen a handful of times. The genes are TRBV25-1 and TRBJ2-7, with D unclear. This CDR3 has 13 residues. The V end was cut by 2 bases, the J end by 2 bases, with 7 bases between. Germline lookup yields CDR1 MGHDK and CDR2 SYGVNS. The CDR3 coding sequence is TGTGCCAGCAGTGAAGGACGGCCCTACGAGCAGTACTTC. As protein: CASSEGRPYEQYF.

This sequence joins TRBV18 and TRBJ1-2; TRBD1 might be the D (6 bases). V lost 3 bases and J 4 bases, leaving 12 bases between the germline ends. The germline V gene has CDR1 KGHSH and CDR2 LQKENI. The CDR3 loop spans 14 amino acids. The CDR3, as DNA: TGTGCCAGCTCACCGCCGGGGGGGCCCTATGGCTACACCTTC. Amino acids: CASSPPGGPYGYTF.